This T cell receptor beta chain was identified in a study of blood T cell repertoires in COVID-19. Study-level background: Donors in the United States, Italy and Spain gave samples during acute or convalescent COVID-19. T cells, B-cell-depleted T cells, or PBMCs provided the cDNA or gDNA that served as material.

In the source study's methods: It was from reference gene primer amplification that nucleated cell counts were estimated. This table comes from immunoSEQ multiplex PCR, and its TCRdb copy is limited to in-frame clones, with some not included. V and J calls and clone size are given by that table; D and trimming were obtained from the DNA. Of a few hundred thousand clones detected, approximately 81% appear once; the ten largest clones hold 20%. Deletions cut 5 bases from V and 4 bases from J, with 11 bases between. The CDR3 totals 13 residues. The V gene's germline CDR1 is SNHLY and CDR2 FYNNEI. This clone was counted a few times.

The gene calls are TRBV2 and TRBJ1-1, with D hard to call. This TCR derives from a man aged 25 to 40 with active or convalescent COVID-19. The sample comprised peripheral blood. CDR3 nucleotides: TGTGCCAGCAGTTTAACAGAGGGCACTGAAGCTTTCTTT. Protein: CASSLTEGTEAFF.